This T cell receptor beta chain emerged from a study of blood T cell repertoires in COVID-19. Study context: Samples came from the United States, Italy and Spain, spanning acute and convalescent COVID-19.

Trimming left V 6 bases short and J 1 base short, with 6 bases between. This CDR3 is 13 amino acids long. CDR1 SEHNR and CDR2 FQNEAQ come from the germline V gene (reference sequence). The table came from immunoSEQ multiplex PCR; TCRdb's copy has only in-frame clones and leaves some out. The sample consists of around 1,400 clones, less than 95% of them appearing once. V gene TRBV7-9 combines with J gene TRBJ2-2; weak D call: TRBD1 (6 bases). This TCR derives from a human donor in a cohort sampled during active COVID-19. The sample was peripheral blood. The CDR3 reads CASRDRNTGELFF. The CDR3 DNA sequence: TGTGCCAGCAGGGACAGGAACACCGGGGAGCTGTTTTTT.